The 5 T cell receptor beta chains below all came from one sample that was sequenced in a study of response to subunit inactivated influenza vaccine. TCRdb used MiXCR to reprocess the RT-PCR reads, holding one entry per CDR3 protein. This sample has 500,000 to 600,000 distinct CDR3 sequences, with roughly 15% found just once. Sequenced here: PBMCs from blood, sampled 11 to 12 days after vaccination. The source of these receptors is a man aged 45 to 65 who received an inactivated influenza vaccine.

Turning to this clonotype: Lacking the conserved final phenylalanine or tryptophan, this CDR3 likely reflects a read error. No DNA is shown, since the ends of the CDR3 on it are uncertain; the CDR3 is the one TCRdb lists. V usage is TRBV10-3 and J usage is TRBJ2-3; the table's D gene call, TRBD1, was not cross checked with the DNA. The germline gives CDR1 ENHRY, CDR2 SYGVKD. The CDR3 totals 14 residues, both ends included. The CDR3 loop reads CAISRTTPRKQGTL.

Only a few counts were recorded for this clonotype. V gene TRBV28 combines with J gene TRBJ2-7; D uncertain. The germline V gene has CDR1 MDHEN and CDR2 SYDVKM. V lost 2 bases to trimming and J lost 8 bases, with 13 bases between them. The CDR3 has 13 amino acids. CDR3: CASSLGKRAKQYF. As DNA, the CDR3 is TGTGCCAGCAGTTTAGGAAAGAGAGCGAAGCAGTACTTC.

This chain connects TRBV4-2 to TRBJ2-7; a weak D match, TRBD2 (5 bases). CDR1 is LGHNA and CDR2 is YNFKEQ in the germline V gene. The CDR3 is 16 residues long. The germline V and J ends were trimmed by 1 base and 1 base, with 14 bases remaining between them. The CDR3 spells CASSQVGAANSYEQYF. The CDR3 DNA reads as TGTGCCAGCAGCCAAGTTGGAGCGGCCAATTCCTACGAGCAGTACTTC.

This rearrangement joins TRBV7-9 to TRBJ2-1; D is uncertain. The CDR3 spans 15 residues. Germline V gene data show CDR1 as SEHNR and CDR2 as FQNEAQ (reference sequence). Trimming took off 1 base at V and 1 base at J, with 8 bases between the two ends. CDR3 protein: CASSLGSPSYNEQFF. CDR3 coding DNA: TGTGCCAGCAGCTTAGGTTCTCCATCCTACAATGAGCAGTTCTTC.

The V call is TRBV6-2 or TRBV6-3, the J call TRBJ2-7; no clear D. Trimming left V 2 bases short and J 4 bases short, with 6 bases between. The CDR3 has 12 amino acids. The germline V gene encodes CDR1 MNHEY and CDR2 SVGEGT. CDR3 loop: CASSYVVYEQYF. DNA for the CDR3: TGTGCCAGCAGTTACGTGGTTTACGAGCAGTACTTC.